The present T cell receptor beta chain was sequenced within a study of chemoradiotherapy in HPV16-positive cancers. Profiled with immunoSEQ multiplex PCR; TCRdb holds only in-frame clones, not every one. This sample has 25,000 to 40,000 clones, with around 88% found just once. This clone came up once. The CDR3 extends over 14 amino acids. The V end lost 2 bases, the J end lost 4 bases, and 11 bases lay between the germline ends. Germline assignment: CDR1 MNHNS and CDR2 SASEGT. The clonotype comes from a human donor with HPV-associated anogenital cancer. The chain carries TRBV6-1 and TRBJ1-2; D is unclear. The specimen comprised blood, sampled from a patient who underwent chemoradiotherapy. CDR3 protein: CASSELDRLYGYTF. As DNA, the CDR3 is TGTGCCAGCAGTGAACTCGACCGCCTCTATGGCTACACCTTC.